This entry is about one TCR beta chain. The method was immunoSEQ multiplex PCR; TCRdb's version includes in-frame clones alone and lacks a portion of them. The sample holds over 8,000 clones, over 60% seen once. The entry originates in a study of T cell clonotyping in hematopoietic cell transplantation. The CDR3 covers 12 residues. CDR1 is SGHTA, CDR2 FQGTGA, per germline. V lost 4 bases to trimming and J lost 5 bases, with 6 bases between them. J is TRBJ2-1 and V is TRBV7-3, with unresolved D. Sequenced material: peripheral blood mononuclear cells, taken 180 days after allogeneic stem cell transplant. This TCR came from a female patient aged 50-65 years who had an allogeneic stem cell transplant from a related donor, so the T cells may come from the graft donor. Some clones in this sample may be carry-over from other donors' samples. CDR3 bases: TGTGCCAGCAGCTACGGTAACAATGAGCAGTTCTTC. Encoded protein: CASSYGNNEQFF.